The 25 T cell receptor beta chains presented below share a single source sample, sequenced in a study of follicular helper T cells after annual influenza vaccination. This table comes from immunoSEQ multiplex PCR, and its TCRdb copy is limited to in-frame clones, with some not included. The data contain 2,500 to 3,000 clones, 65% to 80% of them seen just once; the ten biggest clones take up approximately 1.5%. Regarding time point: 2014-2015 season, pre-vaccination. The sample was CXCR5+ CD38- circulating T follicular helper cells from blood, taken on the day of influenza vaccination. Subset in this sample: circulating Tfh, non-naive CD4+CXCR5+PD-1+ (ICOS+CD38+ or ICOS-CD38-). All receptors come from an adult who received the influenza vaccine.

This clone was picked up one time. This chain uses TRBV11-2 with TRBJ1-1; the D is unclear. CDR1 is SGHAT and CDR2 is FQNNGV in the germline V gene. The CDR3 loop spans 13 amino acids. V dropped 1 base and J dropped 0 bases, with 3 bases sitting between them. CDR3 in amino acids: CASSLALNTEAFF. The CDR3 DNA sequence: TGTGCCAGCAGCTTAGCACTGAACACTGAAGCTTTCTTT. Full variable domain (outside the CDR3, taken from reference TRBV11-2 and TRBJ1-1): EAGVAQSPRYKIIEKRQSVAFWCNPISGHATLYWYQQILGQGPKLLIQFQNNGVVDDSQLPKDRFSAERLKGVDSTLKIQPAKLEDSAVYLCASSLALNTEAFFGQGTRLTVV.

The chain is built from TRBV20-1 and TRBJ1-2; D gene ambiguous. There are 11 residues in the CDR3. The V and J ends lost 3 bases and 5 bases respectively, with 7 bases between them. Looked up from germline, CDR1 is DFQATT and CDR2 is SNEGSKA (reference sequence). CDR3 nucleotides: TGCAGTGCTAGGGACGTATATGGCTACACCTTC. It is translated as CSARDVYGYTF.

The rearrangement links TRBV7-2 to TRBJ2-1; D remains ambiguous. V shed 1 base and J shed 8 bases, with 3 bases lying between them. The CDR3 consists of 11 residues. CDR1 and CDR2 from the germline V gene are SGHTA and FQGNSA. CDR3 in amino acids: CASSLVHEQFF. In nucleotides, the CDR3 is TGTGCCAGCAGCTTAGTCCATGAGCAGTTCTTC.

The J gene is TRBJ1-6, the V gene TRBV5-5, with D perhaps TRBD1 (5 bases). V lost 4 bases and J lost 10, with 12 bases in between. CDR1 is SGHKS, CDR2 YYEKEE, per germline (reference sequence). CDR3 size: 13 residues. CDR3 coding DNA: TGTGCCAGCAGCCAAGACAGTGTCTCACCCCTCCACTTT. It encodes CASSQDSVSPLHF.

The V gene is TRBV9, the J gene TRBJ2-5; D might be TRBD1 (5 bases). Germline CDR1 is SGDLS and CDR2 is YYNGEE. The germline V and J ends were trimmed by 7 bases and 0 bases, with 13 bases remaining between them. The CDR3 runs 14 residues. The chain's CDR3 is CASGAGTNQETQYF. DNA for the CDR3: TGTGCCAGCGGGGCAGGTACTAACCAAGAGACCCAGTACTTC.

The chain uses TRBV6-5 and TRBJ2-1; D is possibly TRBD2 (7 bases). The V gene's germline CDR1 is MNHEY and CDR2 SVGAGI. This CDR3 comprises 14 residues. Trimming shortened V by 2 bases and J by 8 bases, and 13 bases separated the two germline ends. CDR3 sequence (DNA): TGTGCCAGCAGTTACGGGGGGGCCGGATATGAGCAGTTCTTC. Its protein product is CASSYGGAGYEQFF.

The CDR3 nucleotides read TGTGCCAGCAGCTCAGGGGGGCCTTATAGCAATCAGCCCCAGCATTTT. Protein sequence: CASSSGGPYSNQPQHF. J is TRBJ1-5 and V is TRBV7-2; 7 nucleotides align to TRBD1. This CDR3 is built from 16 residues. Germline CDR1 and CDR2: SGHTA and FQGNSA. J lost 0 bases, V lost 4 bases, and 6 bases had no gene match.

The J gene is TRBJ2-1, the V gene TRBV6-5; 11 bases match TRBD2. Unmatched junction bases numbered 8, after V lost 6 bases and J lost 7 bases. This CDR3 is 15 amino acids long. Germline CDR1 MNHEY, CDR2 SVGAGI. The CDR3 reads CASSPNSGGANEQFF. The CDR3 DNA is TGTGCCAGCAGCCCTAATAGCGGGGGGGCAAATGAGCAGTTCTTC.

The J gene is TRBJ1-1, the V gene TRBV2; possible D gene TRBD1, 5 bases. The V and J ends lost 0 bases and 5 bases respectively, with 13 bases between them. The CDR3 totals 15 residues. Germline V gives CDR1 SNHLY, CDR2 FYNNEI. The DNA of the CDR3 is TGTGCCAGCAGTGAAGCTGGGGGGTTAAGGACTGAAGCTTTCTTT. Amino acids: CASSEAGGLRTEAFF.

The chain links TRBV6-5 to TRBJ2-2, with 8 bases that match TRBD1. Germline lookup yields CDR1 MNHEY and CDR2 SVGAGI. Unmatched junction bases numbered 3, after V lost 2 bases and J lost 4 bases. The CDR3 covers 15 residues. CDR3: CASSYGQGITGELFF. DNA for the CDR3: TGTGCCAGCAGTTACGGACAGGGTATCACCGGGGAGCTGTTTTTT.

This clone has only one observation. The chain combines TRBV28 with TRBJ1-6; D is ambiguous. The V gene's germline CDR1 is MDHEN and CDR2 SYDVKM. This CDR3 spans 15 amino acids. Trimming left V 4 bases short and J 5 bases short, with 12 bases between. CDR3 in DNA: TGTGCCAGCAGTTCCACATTTAGCAATAATTCACCCCTCCACTTT. Protein sequence: CASSSTFSNNSPLHF.

The V call is TRBV7-3, the J call TRBJ2-1; TRBD1 aligns across 11 bases. CDR1 and CDR2 (germline): SGHTA, FQGTGA. The CDR3 is made up of 15 amino acids. J gave up 5 bases and V 5 bases, and 5 bases lay outside the gene matches. The CDR3 DNA reads as TGTGCCAGCAGCATCGGGACAGGGGGAAACAATGAGCAGTTCTTC. It encodes CASSIGTGGNNEQFF.

The chain joins TRBV7-8 to TRBJ2-7; D may match TRBD1 or TRBD2 (6 bases each). This CDR3 comprises 15 residues. Trimming shortened V by 6 bases and J by 4 bases, and 19 bases separated the two germline ends. In germline, CDR1 is SGHVS, CDR2 FQNEAQ. CDR3 DNA sequence: TGTGCCAGCAGATTTGGGGGGACACCTCTTTACGAGCAGTACTTC. This translates into CASRFGGTPLYEQYF. Full variable domain (outside the CDR3, taken from reference TRBV7-8 and TRBJ2-7): GAGVSQSPRYKVAKRGQDVALRCDPISGHVSLFWYQQALGQGPEFLTYFQNEAQLDKSGLPSDRFFAERPEGSVSTLKIQRTQQEDSAVYLCASRFGGTPLYEQYFGPGTRLTVT.

The chain is built from TRBV10-3 and TRBJ2-1, with 11 positions matching TRBD2. Germline-derived CDR1 and CDR2 are ENHRY and SYGVKD. With V trimmed by 4 bases and J by 4 bases, 3 bases remained unmatched. CDR3 length: 15 amino acids. The CDR3 loop is CAISAASGGYNEQFF. DNA for the CDR3: TGTGCCATCAGTGCGGCTAGCGGGGGGTACAATGAGCAGTTCTTC.

The chain uses TRBV9 and TRBJ2-2, with TRBD2 matching over 15 bases. The CDR3 is 18 amino acids. Germline V gene data show CDR1 as SGDLS and CDR2 as YYNGEE. Losses at the gene ends were 2 bases for V and 7 bases for J; bases not matched to a gene: 9. The CDR3 is CASSVLGLAGGRDGELFF. In DNA form, the CDR3 reads TGTGCCAGCAGCGTTTTGGGACTAGCGGGGGGCCGTGACGGGGAGCTGTTTTTT.

CDR3 protein: CASSQGHAPAIAFF. The CDR3 region has the DNA TGTGCCAGCAGCCAAGGTCACGCCCCGGCCATAGCTTTCTTT. V is TRBV4-2 and J is TRBJ1-1; D is ambiguous. V lost 1 base to trimming and J lost 10 bases, with 16 bases between them. CDR3 length: 14 amino acids. Looked up from germline, CDR1 is LGHNA and CDR2 is YNFKEQ.

The genes are TRBV9 and TRBJ1-3, with 7 bases aligning to TRBD1. The CDR3 length is 14 residues. J lost 5 bases, V lost 4 bases, and 6 bases had no gene match. Germline values: CDR1 SGDLS, CDR2 YYNGEE. The CDR3: CASSSGTVRNTIYF. CDR3 DNA sequence: TGTGCCAGCAGCTCCGGGACAGTGAGAAACACCATATATTTT.

Written as DNA, the CDR3 is TGTGCCAGCAGTTACCGGCAGGGGGCTGGCGAGCAGTACTTC. As protein: CASSYRQGAGEQYF. The chain links TRBV6-5 to TRBJ2-7; 8 bases align to TRBD1. V lost 2 bases to trimming and J lost 6 bases; unmatched junction nucleotides: 6. This CDR3 region has 14 residues. Germline CDR1 and CDR2: MNHEY and SVGAGI.

The chain carries TRBV29-1 and TRBJ2-7; D possibly uses TRBD1 or TRBD2 (6 bases each). Per the germline V gene, CDR1 is SQVTM and CDR2 is ANQGSEA. This CDR3 spans 15 amino acids. Trimming stripped 3 bases from V and 0 bases from J, with 15 bases between. CDR3 amino acids: CSVEGGGGDSYEQYF. The DNA of the CDR3 is TGCAGCGTTGAGGGAGGTGGGGGCGACTCCTACGAGCAGTACTTC.

The J gene is TRBJ1-4, the V gene TRBV21-1; TRBD1 was called by the table and not checked on the DNA. TRBV21-1 is an annotated pseudogene. The CDR3 sequence is 13 residues long. The CDR3 nucleotides read TGTGCCAGCAGCACCCCTATTGGGCAAAAACTGTTTTTT. Protein product: CASSTPIGQKLFF.

This clone was detected once. The chain combines TRBV5-1 with TRBJ1-1; D is possibly TRBD1 (5 bases). Per germline, CDR1 SGHRS and CDR2 YFSETQ. This CDR3 contains 16 residues. Trimming removed 2 bases at V and 5 bases at J, with 19 bases between. The CDR3: CASSFGGERAATEAFF. CDR3 DNA sequence: TGCGCCAGCAGCTTCGGGGGGGAAAGGGCCGCGACTGAAGCTTTCTTT.

The chain joins TRBV5-4 to TRBJ1-4; 7 bases map to TRBD1. The trim removed 4 bases at V and 5 bases at J, leaving 2 bases unmatched. Germline assignment: CDR1 SGHNT and CDR2 YYREEE (reference sequence). The CDR3 runs 13 residues. The CDR3 nucleotides are TGTGCCAGCAGCAAGGACAGGAATGAAAAACTGTTTTTT. It translates to CASSKDRNEKLFF. Supplemented by reference TRBV5-4 and TRBJ1-4, the full variable domain reads ETGVTQSPTHLIKTRGQQVTLRCSSQSGHNTVSWYQQALGQGPQFIFQYYREEENGRGNFPPRFSGLQFPNYSSELNVNALELDDSALYLCASSKDRNEKLFFGSGTQLSVL.

The chain combines TRBV19 with TRBJ1-1; maybe TRBD1 (5 bases). Trimming left V 4 bases short and J 7 bases short, with 10 bases between. The CDR3 sequence is 12 residues long. The germline CDR1 and CDR2 sequences are LNHDA and SQIVND (reference sequence). The CDR3 DNA reads as TGTGCCAGTAGTACGACAGTGTTTGAAGCTTTCTTT. It yields the protein CASSTTVFEAFF. The whole variable domain, filled in from reference TRBV19 and TRBJ1-1, reads DGGITQSPKYLFRKEGQNVTLSCEQNLNHDAMYWYRQDPGQGLRLIYYSQIVNDFQKGDIAEGYSVSREKKESFPLTVTSAQKNPTAFYLCASSTTVFEAFFGQGTRLTVV.

This clone was seen only a few times. V usage is TRBV19 and J usage is TRBJ1-6; no definite D call. The CDR3 is made up of 15 amino acids. Germline CDR1 and CDR2: LNHDA and SQIVND (reference sequence). V lost 8 bases to trimming and J lost 4 bases, with 15 bases between them. The CDR3 nucleotides read TGTGCCAGTCGACGCGGGGAGGGTTATAATTCACCCCTCCACTTT. Its translation: CASRRGEGYNSPLHF.

This clone has more than one count but fewer than ten. The J gene is TRBJ1-2, the V gene TRBV18; 7 bases are shared with TRBD1. CDR3 length equals 16 residues. The V gene's germline CDR1 is KGHSH and CDR2 LQKENI. After removal of 6 bases from V and 7 bases from J, the junction contained 17 bases not matched to a gene. CDR3 protein: CASSPNRGADQAGYTF. As DNA, the CDR3 is TGTGCCAGCTCCCCAAACAGGGGCGCGGATCAGGCTGGCTACACCTTC. Using reference TRBV18 and TRBJ1-2 for the parts outside the CDR3, the full variable domain is NAGVMQNPRHLVRRRGQEARLRCSPMKGHSHVYWYRQLPEEGLKFMVYLQKENIIDESGMPKERFSAEFPKEGPSILRIQQVVRGDSAAYFCASSPNRGADQAGYTFGSGTRLTVV.